The 29 T cell receptor beta chains presented below share a single source sample, sequenced in a study of blood T cell repertoires in COVID-19. The method was immunoSEQ multiplex PCR; TCRdb's version includes in-frame clones alone and lacks a portion of them. Of roughly 220,000 clones listed, approximately 84% were seen once; the top ten hold 15%. The sequenced sample consisted of PBMCs or T cells enriched from blood (not recorded which). These receptors all come from a man in his forties or fifties who had recovered from COVID-19.

The rearrangement links TRBV19 to TRBJ1-1; D call uncertain. CDR1 is LNHDA and CDR2 is SQIVND in the germline V gene (reference sequence). Trimming pared 6 bases from V and 11 bases from J, leaving 13 bases between. The CDR3 runs 11 residues. CDR3 sequence (DNA): TGTGCCAGTAGGAAGGGAGTGTGGGCTTTCTTT. It specifies CASRKGVWAFF.

V gene TRBV3-1 (or the pseudogene TRBV3-2) combines with J gene TRBJ2-2; 9 positions agree with TRBD1. V was pared by 3 bases and J by 15 bases, with 5 bases of the junction left unmatched. The CDR3 is made up of 12 amino acids. Germline V lookup: CDR1 LGHDT, CDR2 YNNKEL (reference sequence). CDR3: CASSQSDRGVFF. CDR3 DNA: TGTGCCAGCAGCCAGTCCGACAGGGGGGTGTTTTTT.

The chain joins TRBV4-1 to TRBJ2-3; 8 bases align to TRBD1. Trimming at V came to 1 base and at J to 8 bases, leaving 8 bases not matched to a gene. The CDR3 has 15 residues. The germline CDR1 and CDR2 sequences are MGHRA and YSYEKL. CDR3 nucleotide sequence: TGCGCCAGCAGCCAAGGGACAGGGCGACGGGGTACGCAGTATTTT. Translation gives CASSQGTGRRGTQYF.

The chain employs TRBV12-3 or TRBV12-4 and TRBJ1-2; D may be TRBD1 (5 bases). V was cut by 5 bases and J by 6 bases, with 7 bases left in between. CDR3 length: 11 amino acids. CDR3 DNA: TGTGCCAGCAGTCAGGGCCATGGCTACACCTTC. Residues: CASSQGHGYTF.

The V call is TRBV5-5, the J call TRBJ2-7, with 8 bases identical to TRBD1. Germline V gives CDR1 SGHKS, CDR2 YYEKEE (reference sequence). The V segment lost 1 base and the J segment 1 base; nucleotides outside the gene matches: 4. CDR3 length: 15 amino acids. The CDR3 loop reads CASSLYGQGSYEQYF. CDR3 bases: TGTGCCAGCAGCTTGTATGGACAGGGTTCCTACGAGCAGTACTTC.

The genes are TRBV5-1 and TRBJ2-7; 8 nucleotides line up with TRBD2. CDR3 size: 15 residues. CDR1 and CDR2 from the germline V gene are SGHRS and YFSETQ. With 4 bases clipped from V and 3 bases from J, the junction kept 9 bases outside the gene matches. The CDR3 spells CASSPPSGGFYEQYF. CDR3 nucleotide sequence: TGCGCCAGCAGCCCGCCGAGCGGGGGATTCTACGAGCAGTACTTC.

J is TRBJ2-6 and V is TRBV2; unclear D gene. CDR3 size: 13 residues. The ends were cut back, 7 bases at V and 2 bases at J, with 6 bases in the middle. Germline values: CDR1 SNHLY, CDR2 FYNNEI. The CDR3 nucleotides are TGTGCCAGCACCAGGACTGGGGCCAACGTCCTGACTTTC. The encoded protein is CASTRTGANVLTF.

The chain is built from TRBV11-2 and TRBJ1-1; D is possibly TRBD1 (6 bases). The CDR3 totals 16 residues. The V end was cut by 2 bases, the J end by 0 bases, with 13 bases between. The germline V gene has CDR1 SGHAT and CDR2 FQNNGV. The DNA for the CDR3 is TGTGCCAGCAGCTTACACAGGGAAATAATGAACACTGAAGCTTTCTTT. It specifies CASSLHREIMNTEAFF.

This sequence joins TRBV27 and TRBJ2-3; the match to TRBD1 covers 7 bases. Germline V lookup: CDR1 MNHEY, CDR2 SMNVEV (reference sequence). The CDR3 extends over 17 amino acids. The V gene end was trimmed by 5 bases and the J gene end by 0 bases; junction bases not matched to a gene: 11. The CDR3, as DNA: TGTGCCAGCAGTGCGTGGGACAGAATTCCTAGCACAGATACGCAGTATTTT. The encoded protein is CASSAWDRIPSTDTQYF.

The chain employs TRBV15 and TRBJ2-3; 11 nucleotides align to TRBD2. This CDR3 region has 20 residues. Germline V gene sequence: CDR1 LNHNV, CDR2 YYDKDF (reference sequence). Losses at the gene ends were 0 bases for V and 5 bases for J; bases not matched to a gene: 16. The CDR3 DNA is TGTGCCACCAGCAGAGATGGAGGGAACATTACTAGCGGGAGTCAAGATACGCAGTATTTT. Translation: CATSRDGGNITSGSQDTQYF.

The chain carries TRBV18 and TRBJ2-7; 7 nucleotides agree with TRBD1. The CDR3 length is 14 residues. V was pared by 4 bases and J by 7 bases, with 10 bases of the junction left unmatched. From germline, CDR1 is KGHSH and CDR2 LQKENI. CDR3 bases: TGTGCCAGCTCACGTTCTACAGGGGTTGAAGAGCAGTACTTC. Its translation is CASSRSTGVEEQYF.

The gene calls are TRBV30 and TRBJ1-3; no clear D gene. V was pared by 5 bases and J by 4 bases, with 9 bases between. The CDR3 contains 12 residues. Germline-derived CDR1 and CDR2 are GTSNPN and SVGIG (reference sequence). CDR3 coding DNA: TGTGCCTGGGCTCGCGGGGGAAACACCATATATTTT. Residues: CAWARGGNTIYF. Together with reference TRBV30 and TRBJ1-3, the CDR3 gives the full variable domain: SQTIHQWPATLVQPVGSPLSLECTVEGTSNPNLYWYRQAAGRGLQLLFYSVGIGQISSEVPQNLSASRPQDRQFILSSKKLLLSDSGFYLCAWARGGNTIYFGEGSWLTVV.

This chain joins TRBV27 and TRBJ1-2, with D maybe TRBD1 (5 bases). The germline V and J ends were trimmed by 5 bases and 0 bases, with 10 bases remaining between them. The CDR3 runs to 14 residues. The V gene's germline CDR1 is MNHEY and CDR2 SMNVEV (reference sequence). CDR3 nucleotides: TGTGCCAGCAGTCGGACGGGGGCTAACTATGGCTACACCTTC. This gives the protein CASSRTGANYGYTF.

This clone occurred a few times. The chain is built from TRBV5-8 and TRBJ2-7; D might be TRBD1 (5 bases). V dropped 0 bases and J dropped 0 bases, with 10 bases sitting between them. The CDR3 spans 15 residues. The germline V gene has CDR1 SGHTS and CDR2 YDEGEE. The CDR3 here is CASSLGRGSSYEQYF. The CDR3 region has the DNA TGTGCCAGCAGCTTGGGAAGGGGAAGCTCCTACGAGCAGTACTTC.

About this clone: Other DNA sequences of this sample code for an identical CDR3. The J gene is TRBJ2-1, the V gene TRBV18; the match to TRBD1 covers 7 bases. Per the germline V gene, CDR1 is KGHSH and CDR2 is LQKENI. This CDR3 spans 14 amino acids. The J segment lost 3 bases and the V segment lost 3 bases, leaving 2 bases of the junction unmatched. The CDR3 region has the DNA TGTGCCAGCTCACCTGACAGGGACTACAATGAGCAGTTCTTC. It specifies CASSPDRDYNEQFF.

V gene TRBV5-1 combines with J gene TRBJ2-2; 11 bases agree with TRBD1. J lost 5 bases, V lost 5 bases, and 2 bases had no gene match. CDR3 size: 14 residues. Germline CDR1 reads SGHRS; CDR2 reads YFSETQ. CDR3 nucleotide sequence: TGCGCCAGCAGGGGACAGGGGGGAACCGGGGAGCTGTTTTTT. Its translation is CASRGQGGTGELFF.

V gene TRBV6-5 combines with J gene TRBJ1-5; 7 bases align to TRBD1. V was clipped by 10 bases and J by 6 bases; unmatched bases: 12. CDR3 length: 14 amino acids. From germline, CDR1 is MNHEY and CDR2 SVGAGI. CDR3 loop: CATRYRDSGQPQHF. In DNA, the CDR3 is TGTGCCACCAGATACCGGGACAGCGGTCAGCCCCAGCATTTT.

This clone was seen only once. Other nucleotide sequences in the sample specify the same CDR3. The chain couples TRBV12-3 or TRBV12-4 to TRBJ1-1; unclear D gene. V lost 3 bases, J lost 5 bases, and 7 bases lay in between. This CDR3 has 12 residues. Written as DNA, the CDR3 is TGTGCCAGCAGTTTGCGGCGAACTGAAGCTTTCTTT. Protein product: CASSLRRTEAFF.

This chain's CDR3 is CAIPTGYEQYF. The CDR3 DNA reads as TGTGCCATTCCGACAGGGTACGAGCAGTACTTC. This sequence joins TRBV6-5 and TRBJ2-7, with 7 bases fitting TRBD1. This CDR3 contains 11 residues. V was clipped by 10 bases and J by 4 bases; unmatched bases: 4. Germline values: CDR1 MNHEY, CDR2 SVGAGI.

This chain links TRBV3-1 (or the pseudogene TRBV3-2) with TRBJ2-5; TRBD2 aligns across 7 bases. The CDR3 sequence is 15 residues long. The germline V gene has CDR1 LGHDT and CDR2 YNNKEL (reference sequence). J lost 8 bases, V lost 1 base, and 10 bases had no gene match. The CDR3 loop reads CASSQGGGVESTQYF. CDR3 sequence (DNA): TGTGCCAGCAGCCAAGGGGGAGGGGTGGAGTCCACCCAGTACTTC.

V gene TRBV7-9 combines with J gene TRBJ1-1; D not certain. This CDR3 comprises 13 residues. The V gene lost 5 bases and the J gene lost 0 bases, with 7 bases spanning the gap. Looked up from germline, CDR1 is SEHNR and CDR2 is FQNEAQ (reference sequence). In nucleotides, the CDR3 is TGTGCCAGCAGCCCAGGAATGAACACTGAAGCTTTCTTT. Protein: CASSPGMNTEAFF. Looking up the rest from reference TRBV7-9 and TRBJ1-1 gives the full variable domain: DTGVSQNPRHKITKRGQNVTFRCDPISEHNRLYWYRQTLGQGPEFLTYFQNEAQLEKSRLLSDRFSAERPKGSFSTLEIQRTEQGDSAMYLCASSPGMNTEAFFGQGTRLTVV.

This clone was picked up a small number of times. The rearrangement joins TRBV5-1 to TRBJ1-6, with a weak D call TRBD1 (6 bases). This CDR3 has 16 residues. Trimming removed 0 bases at V and 5 bases at J, with 12 bases between. CDR1 and CDR2 from the germline V gene are SGHRS and YFSETQ. CDR3 nucleotides: TGCGCCAGCAGCTTGGGTACGCGGGGGCATAATTCACCCCTCCACTTT. This encodes CASSLGTRGHNSPLHF. Full variable domain (outside the CDR3, taken from reference TRBV5-1 and TRBJ1-6): KAGVTQTPRYLIKTRGQQVTLSCSPISGHRSVSWYQQTPGQGLQFLFEYFSETQRNKGNFPGRFSGRQFSNSRSEMNVSTLELGDSALYLCASSLGTRGHNSPLHFGNGTRLTVT.

The chain uses TRBV7-9 and TRBJ1-1, with D hard to call. Germline CDR1 SEHNR, CDR2 FQNEAQ (reference sequence). This CDR3 has 16 amino acids. Trimming left V 4 bases short and J 0 bases short, with 15 bases between. In DNA, the CDR3 is TGTGCCAGCAGCTGGGGTGGGAGCGCGTTGAACACTGAAGCTTTCTTT. Protein: CASSWGGSALNTEAFF.

This clone has only one observation. The CDR3 here is CASSSRTLWNEQFF. The CDR3 DNA reads as TGTGCCAGCAGCTCGAGAACTCTTTGGAATGAGCAGTTCTTC. The chain carries TRBV11-2 and TRBJ2-1; D not certain. With 4 bases removed from V and 7 bases from J, the gap between germline ends came to 14 bases. This CDR3 comprises 14 residues. Germline lookup yields CDR1 SGHAT and CDR2 FQNNGV.

The chain is built from TRBV12-3 or TRBV12-4 and TRBJ1-5, with D unclear. The CDR3 loop spans 13 amino acids. The V gene lost 6 bases and the J gene lost 4 bases, with 10 bases spanning the gap. The CDR3 DNA reads as TGTGCCAGCAGCGAAATAGAGAATCAGCCCCAGCATTTT. As protein: CASSEIENQPQHF.

This sequence joins TRBV7-2 and TRBJ2-7, with D uncertain. V dropped 5 bases and J dropped 3 bases, with 5 bases sitting between them. Germline loops: CDR1 SGHTA, CDR2 FQGNSA. The length of the CDR3 is 11 residues. CDR3 residues: CASSNIYEQYF. CDR3 bases: TGTGCCAGCAGCAATATCTACGAGCAGTACTTC. The full variable domain, in which reference TRBV7-2 and TRBJ2-7 provide the parts outside the CDR3, is GAGVSQSPSNKVTEKGKDVELRCDPISGHTALYWYRQSLGQGLEFLIYFQGNSAPDKSGLPSDRFSAERTGGSVSTLTIQRTQQEDSAVYLCASSNIYEQYFGPGTRLTVT.

This rearrangement joins TRBV19 to TRBJ2-4, with TRBD1 matching over 12 bases. There are 15 residues in the CDR3. Germline CDR1 and CDR2: LNHDA and SQIVND (reference sequence). Losses at the gene ends were 4 bases for V and 8 bases for J; bases not matched to a gene: 6. This CDR3 reads CASSTGTGGRDIQYF. CDR3 nucleotides: TGTGCCAGTAGTACCGGGACAGGGGGCCGGGACATTCAGTACTTC.

The genes are TRBV2 and TRBJ2-3, with 8 bases lining up with TRBD2. The CDR3 is 13 amino acids. The germline V gene has CDR1 SNHLY and CDR2 FYNNEI. V was pared by 6 bases and J by 5 bases, with 4 bases of the junction left unmatched. CDR3 in DNA: TGTGCCAGCAGCCGGGAGGGAGGAGATACGCAGTATTTT. This encodes CASSREGGDTQYF.

J is TRBJ1-1 and V is TRBV28; D is uncertain. Germline values: CDR1 MDHEN, CDR2 SYDVKM. V was pared by 5 bases and J by 0 bases, with 10 bases between. The CDR3 extends over 14 amino acids. DNA of the CDR3: TGTGCCAGCAGTGAGCTGAGAGTGAACACTGAAGCTTTCTTT. It is translated as CASSELRVNTEAFF.